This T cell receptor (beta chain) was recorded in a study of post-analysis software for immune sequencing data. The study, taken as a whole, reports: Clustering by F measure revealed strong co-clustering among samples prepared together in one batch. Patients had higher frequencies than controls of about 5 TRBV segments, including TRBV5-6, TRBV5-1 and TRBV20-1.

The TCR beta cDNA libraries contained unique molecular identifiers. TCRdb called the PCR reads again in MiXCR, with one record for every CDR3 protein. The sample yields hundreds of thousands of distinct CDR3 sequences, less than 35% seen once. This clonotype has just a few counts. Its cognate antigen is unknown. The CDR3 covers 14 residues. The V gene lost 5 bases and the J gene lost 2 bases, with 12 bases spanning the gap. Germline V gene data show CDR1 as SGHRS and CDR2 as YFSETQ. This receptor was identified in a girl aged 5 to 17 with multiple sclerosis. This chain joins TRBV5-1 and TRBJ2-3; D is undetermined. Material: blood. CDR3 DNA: TGCGCCAGCAGAACCCAGGCCGACACAGATACGCAGTATTTT. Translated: CASRTQADTDTQYF.